The following is a T cell receptor beta chain sequence with its context. The CDR3 spans 16 residues. The V end was cut by 10 bases, the J end by 4 bases, with 24 bases between. Germline loops: CDR1 SNHLY, CDR2 FYNNEI. The data belong to a study of shared clonotypes between healthy human individuals. TCRdb's copy holds only in-frame clones and misses some; the assay was immunoSEQ multiplex PCR. The table records approximately 2,000,000 clones, approximately 92% of them present only once. CD8 cells regarded as naive lacked CD45RO, were positively chosen for CCR7, and omitted terminally differentiated effector memory CD45RA+ cells.

The receptor comes from a man aged 18 to 29 in good health. Some clones in this sample may be carry-over from other donors' samples. Sequenced sample: naive CD8+ T cells from PBMCs. V and J are TRBV2 and TRBJ2-3; perhaps TRBD2 as D (5 bases). This CDR3 is CAIFDGLAVLPDTQYF. CDR3 nucleotides: TGTGCCATATTCGATGGGCTAGCAGTCCTCCCAGATACGCAGTATTTT.